This T cell receptor beta chain was sequenced during a study of cytomegalovirus exposure and HLA in healthy donors. CDR1 and CDR2 (germline): SGHNT, YYREEE (reference sequence). The length of the CDR3 is 11 residues. Trimming removed 7 bases from V and 5 bases from J, with 7 bases in between. Researchers ran the PCR with 60 Vbeta and 13 Jbeta primers. Generated by immunoSEQ multiplex PCR, the TCRdb table keeps only in-frame clones and is missing some. The sample lists 150,000 to 200,000 clones; over 60% were seen once. In the case of this clone: Its antigen is unknown.

The study, taken as a whole, reports: It was likely that a cluster of highly shared sequence variants was a sequencing artifact. Further analysis, carried out later, found HLA-associated TCR beta chains more clonally expanded than equally common other chains.

Sequencing used PBMCs. This TCR was recovered from a girl between 10 and 17 years old in good health and CMV-seronegative. This chain connects TRBV5-4 to TRBJ2-1; D is undetermined. The chain's CDR3 is CASQGDNEQFF. DNA of the CDR3: TGTGCCAGCCAAGGAGACAATGAGCAGTTCTTC.